The entry below gives a single T cell receptor beta chain sequence along with its context. The antigen is not known. The sample belongs to a study of cytomegalovirus exposure and HLA in healthy donors. Study information: Earlier results showed roughly 110 million unique TCR beta sequences derived from approximately 180 million T cells. Study results and caveats: In a later analysis, HLA-associated beta chains showed higher expansion and lower generation probabilities than comparable chains.

Germline V lookup: CDR1 MDHEN, CDR2 SYDVKM. Trimming stripped 3 bases from V and 4 bases from J, with 13 bases between. The CDR3 is 15 residues long. PCR primers comprised 60 Vbeta and 13 Jbeta primers. Sequencing was performed with immunoSEQ multiplex PCR; in TCRdb, only in-frame clones are kept and a portion is missing. The sample yields some 140,000 clones, 70% to 80% seen once. Samples came from healthy bone marrow donors. The sequencing sample was made of PBMCs. The chain recombines TRBV28 with TRBJ1-3; D may be TRBD1 (6 bases). The sequence was obtained from a man aged 40-50 years in good health and CMV-seropositive. CDR3 nucleotides: TGTGCCAGCAGTTTGCACAGGGTAACGGGAAACACCATATATTTT. Translated, it gives CASSLHRVTGNTIYF.